These 15 T cell receptor beta chains were sequenced from one sample in a study of T cell repertoires in cytomegalovirus infection (dated by TCRdb to the late 2010s). The listed sequencing device is Illumina HiSeq 1500. Clones were called with MiXCR by TCRdb after fastp trimmed the public reads at Q25, and only in-frame beta chains were retained. Rows are unified per CDR3 protein, each entry keeping the most common DNA and genes. The sample includes 180,000 or so distinct CDR3 sequences, with about 18% observed a single time. Under 30% of the sample lies in the top ten. Source material: CD8+ T cells from PBMCs. Source of these receptors: a human donor in good health (CMV status not recorded). Some clones in this sample may be carry-over from other donors' samples.

This clonotype was seen a handful of times. The chain is built from TRBV6-1 and TRBJ2-1; 8 nucleotides line up with TRBD1. CDR1 MNHNS and CDR2 SASEGT come from the germline V gene. The V segment lost 3 bases and the J segment 7 bases; nucleotides outside the gene matches: 8. This CDR3 is 15 amino acids long. The CDR3, as DNA: TGTGCCAGCAGTGACCTGGACAGGGAAGGGAATGAGCAGTTCTTC. This sequence encodes CASSDLDREGNEQFF.

The chain has TRBV30 and TRBJ1-5; 8 nucleotides match TRBD1. J gave up 3 bases and V 2 bases, and 6 bases lay outside the gene matches. Germline V CDR1 and CDR2: GTSNPN, SVGIG (reference sequence). CDR3 length equals 15 residues. The CDR3 here is CAWSRTGRDNQPQHF. CDR3 nucleotides: TGTGCCTGGAGTAGGACAGGGAGAGACAATCAGCCCCAGCATTTT.

This clonotype was seen only a few times. The V and J genes are TRBV4-2 and TRBJ2-7; D might be TRBD2 (5 bases). Trimming took 0 bases from V and 3 from J, leaving 12 bases between them. Looked up from germline, CDR1 is LGHNA and CDR2 is YNFKEQ. CDR3 size: 15 residues. This chain's CDR3 is CASSQDWTGIYEQYF. For the CDR3, the DNA is TGTGCCAGCAGCCAAGATTGGACGGGGATCTACGAGCAGTACTTC.

There are many counts of this clonotype. The rearrangement joins TRBV7-9 to TRBJ1-2; D possibly corresponds to TRBD1 (5 bases). The CDR3 is made up of 15 amino acids. Trimming removed 10 bases at V and 6 bases at J, with 24 bases between. Germline loops: CDR1 SEHNR, CDR2 FQNEAQ (reference sequence). CDR3 nucleotides: TGTGCCACACTCCCCACCTCCAGGGAATCTGATGGCTACACCTTC. Encoded protein: CATLPTSRESDGYTF. Full variable domain (rest looked up from reference TRBV7-9 and TRBJ1-2): DTGVSQNPRHKITKRGQNVTFRCDPISEHNRLYWYRQTLGQGPEFLTYFQNEAQLEKSRLLSDRFSAERPKGSFSTLEIQRTEQGDSAMYLCATLPTSRESDGYTFGSGTRLTVV.

This clonotype was seen a few times. The chain recombines TRBV27 with TRBJ1-1, with TRBD1 matching over 8 bases. Looked up from germline, CDR1 is MNHEY and CDR2 is SMNVEV (reference sequence). Losses at the gene ends were 6 bases for V and 5 bases for J; bases not matched to a gene: 11. This CDR3 is 15 amino acids long. This chain's CDR3 is CASSAAQGARTEAFF. In nucleotides, the CDR3 is TGTGCCAGCAGCGCGGCCCAGGGGGCGCGGACTGAAGCTTTCTTT.

This clonotype was observed a handful of times. The chain uses TRBV7-9 and TRBJ2-1, with 8 bases identical to TRBD2. The CDR3 contains 16 residues. Looked up from germline, CDR1 is SEHNR and CDR2 is FQNEAQ (reference sequence). V lost 5 bases, J lost 4 bases, and 10 bases stayed unmatched. The CDR3: CASSRGGAGAYNEQFF. CDR3 in DNA: TGTGCCAGCAGCCGGGGGGGAGCGGGGGCATACAATGAGCAGTTCTTC.

The gene calls are TRBV12-3 or TRBV12-4 and TRBJ2-7; 13 bases map to TRBD2. The CDR3 is made up of 15 amino acids. With V trimmed by 4 bases and J by 4 bases, 4 bases remained unmatched. As DNA, the CDR3 is TGTGCCAGCAGTTCCGGACTAGCGGGGGATTACGAGCAGTACTTC. It is translated as CASSSGLAGDYEQYF.

V gene TRBV7-9 combines with J gene TRBJ2-1; D gene uncertain. Between the trimmed V and J ends, which lost 0 bases and 9 bases, there was a span of 6 bases. The length of the CDR3 is 12 residues. Germline V gene data show CDR1 as SEHNR and CDR2 as FQNEAQ (reference sequence). The CDR3 loop is CASSLAAVEQFF. The CDR3 nucleotides read TGTGCCAGCAGCTTAGCCGCAGTTGAGCAGTTCTTC. The whole variable domain, remainder taken from reference TRBV7-9 and TRBJ2-1, is DTGVSQNPRHKITKRGQNVTFRCDPISEHNRLYWYRQTLGQGPEFLTYFQNEAQLEKSRLLSDRFSAERPKGSFSTLEIQRTEQGDSAMYLCASSLAAVEQFFGPGTRLTVL.

The chain combines TRBV10-2 with TRBJ1-6; D remains ambiguous. Looked up from germline, CDR1 is WSHSY and CDR2 is SAAADI. Trimming pared 1 base from V and 10 bases from J, leaving 11 bases between. The CDR3 is 14 amino acids. CDR3 DNA sequence: TGCGCCAGCAGTGAGTTCGGCCGTAACTCACCCCTCCACTTT. Protein sequence: CASSEFGRNSPLHF.

There are a few counts of this clonotype. V and J are TRBV11-1 and TRBJ1-2; tentative D call: TRBD1 (6 bases). The CDR3 length is 14 residues. Looked up from germline, CDR1 is SGHAT and CDR2 is FQDESV (reference sequence). V dropped 5 bases and J dropped 5 bases, with 15 bases sitting between them. CDR3 DNA: TGTGCCAGCAGCACCCTCTCGGGGGCGTATGGCTACACCTTC. It encodes CASSTLSGAYGYTF.

The V gene is TRBV11-2, the J gene TRBJ2-1; 7 bases align to TRBD2. Germline V CDR1 and CDR2: SGHAT, FQNNGV. V was clipped by 2 bases and J by 5 bases; unmatched bases: 9. The CDR3 consists of 16 residues. CDR3: CASSLWQLAVNNEQFF. In nucleotides, the CDR3 is TGTGCCAGCAGCTTATGGCAGCTAGCGGTAAACAATGAGCAGTTCTTC.

The gene calls are TRBV29-1 and TRBJ2-2; D is ambiguous. The length of the CDR3 is 13 residues. The V and J ends lost 0 bases and 5 bases respectively, with 7 bases between them. CDR1 is SQVTM and CDR2 is ANQGSEA in the germline V gene. CDR3 sequence reads: CSVEDTVTGELFF. The CDR3 DNA reads as TGCAGCGTTGAAGACACAGTTACCGGGGAGCTGTTTTTT.

This chain connects TRBV4-1 to TRBJ1-5, with D unresolved. This CDR3 comprises 16 residues. CDR1 is MGHRA, CDR2 YSYEKL, per germline. The V end lost 6 bases, the J end lost 1 base, and 16 bases lay between the germline ends. The chain's CDR3 is CASSRVLDSSNQPQHF. The DNA of the CDR3 is TGCGCCAGCAGTCGTGTGTTAGATTCGAGCAATCAGCCCCAGCATTTT.

The V gene is TRBV28, the J gene TRBJ2-3; 9 positions agree with TRBD2. Germline trimming cut 5 bases from V and 1 base from J; bases unmatched to any gene: 7. This CDR3 comprises 16 residues. From germline, CDR1 is MDHEN and CDR2 SYDVKM. CDR3 nucleotide sequence: TGTGCCAGCAGTCCGGAGCGGGGGGCCCGCACAGATACGCAGTATTTT. This sequence encodes CASSPERGARTDTQYF.

The chain joins TRBV6-5 to TRBJ1-4; 8 nucleotides match TRBD1. V lost 6 bases to trimming and J lost 8 bases; unmatched junction nucleotides: 5. The length of the CDR3 is 13 residues. Germline V lookup: CDR1 MNHEY, CDR2 SVGAGI. The CDR3 DNA follows: TGTGCCAGCAGCCCCGGACAGGGAGAAAAACTGTTTTTT. It is translated as CASSPGQGEKLFF.